The clone carrying this T cell receptor (beta chain) has only one observation. This specimen belongs to a study of blood T cell repertoires in COVID-19. Overall study context: T cells, B-cell-depleted T cells, or PBMCs provided the cDNA or gDNA that served as material.

Under the authors' procedure: Reference gene primer amplification yielded estimated nucleated cell counts. Only in-frame clones appear in the TCRdb table, and some are missing; sequencing was by immunoSEQ multiplex PCR. That table furnishes V, J and clone size, whereas the DNA furnished D and trimming. The profile shows approximately 72,000 clones, roughly 85% of them singletons. The CDR3 loop spans 14 amino acids. Unmatched junction bases numbered 7, after V lost 7 bases and J lost 4 bases. Germline lookup yields CDR1 MDHEN and CDR2 SYDVKM. The chain combines TRBV28 with TRBJ2-7; 10 positions agree with TRBD2. The specimen sequenced was peripheral blood. The sequence was collected from a woman older than 75 with acute or convalescent COVID-19. CDR3 nucleotide sequence: TGTGCCAGCACCATAGCGGGAGGCTCTTACGAGCAGTACTTC. Encoded protein: CASTIAGGSYEQYF.